One sample yielded the 7 T cell receptor beta chains listed below, sequenced in a study of blood T cell repertoires in COVID-19. The repertoire was sequenced with immunoSEQ multiplex PCR; TCRdb's copy has only in-frame clones and lacks some. The sample carries under 250,000 clones, approximately 83% recorded once. The source material was PBMCs or T cells enriched from blood (not recorded which). The receptor source for this set is a middle-aged woman with acute COVID-19.

The chain couples TRBV5-8 to TRBJ2-6, with a possible D match to TRBD1 (5 bases). Germline V gives CDR1 SGHTS, CDR2 YDEGEE. Trimming left V 2 bases short and J 2 bases short, with 14 bases between. This CDR3 is built from 17 residues. Written as DNA, the CDR3 is TGTGCCAGCAGCTTTCGGCCCAGGGCCACTGGGGCCAACGTCCTGACTTTC. Translation gives CASSFRPRATGANVLTF.

The chain is built from TRBV5-3 and TRBJ1-3, with a possible D match to TRBD1 (5 bases). TRBV5-3 is placed among ORFs of uncertain function. There are 13 residues in the CDR3. V was cut by 2 bases and J by 4 bases, with 7 bases left in between. Here the CDR3 reads CARSFSGGNTIYF. The CDR3 nucleotides read TGTGCCAGAAGCTTTTCAGGGGGAAACACCATATATTTT.

The chain combines TRBV10-3 with TRBJ2-2, with D tentatively TRBD2 (5 bases). V was pared by 11 bases and J by 1 base, with 11 bases between. The germline V gene encodes CDR1 ENHRY and CDR2 SYGVKD. The CDR3 runs 13 residues. The CDR3 bases are TGTGCCGTTCGGGAAATGAACACCGGGGAGCTGTTTTTT. It specifies CAVREMNTGELFF.

With regard to this clone: Other DNA sequences of this sample code for an identical CDR3. The rearrangement uses TRBV5-4 and TRBJ2-5; TRBD2 aligns across 11 bases. V was pared by 0 bases and J by 4 bases, with 2 bases of the junction left unmatched. This CDR3 contains 15 residues. The V gene's germline CDR1 is SGHNT and CDR2 YYREEE (reference sequence). CDR3 amino acids: CASSLGLAGGETQYF. The CDR3, as DNA: TGTGCCAGCAGCTTGGGGCTAGCGGGAGGAGAGACCCAGTACTTC.

V usage is TRBV28 and J usage is TRBJ2-2; a weak D match, TRBD1 (5 bases). The CDR3 runs 15 residues. Germline-derived CDR1 and CDR2 are MDHEN and SYDVKM. V dropped 0 bases and J dropped 1 base, with 6 bases sitting between them. CDR3 coding DNA: TGTGCCAGCAGTTTATGGACAGAGAACACCGGGGAGCTGTTTTTT. It specifies CASSLWTENTGELFF.

The chain employs TRBV18 and TRBJ1-4, with TRBD1 identical over 9 bases. CDR3 size: 14 residues. The germline gives CDR1 KGHSH, CDR2 LQKENI. V dropped 4 bases and J dropped 6; count of bases not matched to a gene: 3. The CDR3 loop is CASSRGTGYEKLFF. The CDR3 DNA is TGTGCCAGCTCACGAGGGACAGGGTATGAAAAACTGTTTTTT.

The chain has TRBV7-9 and TRBJ1-4; 8 nucleotides align to TRBD1. Germline V gene sequence: CDR1 SEHNR, CDR2 FQNEAQ (reference sequence). The CDR3 length is 15 residues. V lost 5 bases to trimming and J lost 8 bases; unmatched junction nucleotides: 10. The chain's CDR3 is CASSVVRGQEEKLFF. In DNA form, the CDR3 reads TGTGCCAGCAGCGTCGTCAGGGGGCAAGAGGAAAAACTGTTTTTT. The entire variable domain, with the rest obtained from reference TRBV7-9 and TRBJ1-4, is as follows: DTGVSQNPRHKITKRGQNVTFRCDPISEHNRLYWYRQTLGQGPEFLTYFQNEAQLEKSRLLSDRFSAERPKGSFSTLEIQRTEQGDSAMYLCASSVVRGQEEKLFFGSGTQLSVL.